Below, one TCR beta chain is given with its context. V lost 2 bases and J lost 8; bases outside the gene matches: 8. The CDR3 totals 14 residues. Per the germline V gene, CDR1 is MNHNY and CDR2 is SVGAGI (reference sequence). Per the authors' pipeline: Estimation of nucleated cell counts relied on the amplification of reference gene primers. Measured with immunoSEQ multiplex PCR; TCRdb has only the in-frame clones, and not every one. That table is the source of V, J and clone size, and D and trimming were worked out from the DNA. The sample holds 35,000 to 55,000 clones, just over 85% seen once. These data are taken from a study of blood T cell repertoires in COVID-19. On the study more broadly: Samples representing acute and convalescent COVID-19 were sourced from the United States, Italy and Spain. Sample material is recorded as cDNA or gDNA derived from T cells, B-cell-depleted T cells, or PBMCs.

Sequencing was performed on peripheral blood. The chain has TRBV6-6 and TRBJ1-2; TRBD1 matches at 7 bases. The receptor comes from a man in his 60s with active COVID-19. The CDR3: CASSYRRGRHGYTF. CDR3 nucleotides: TGTGCCAGCAGTTACAGGAGGGGGCGACACGGCTACACCTTC.